This is a list of T cell receptor beta chains from one sample in a study of T cells of healthy individuals. TCRdb ran MiXCR on the 5' RACE reads and lists one entry per CDR3 protein. This table has tens of thousands of distinct CDR3 sequences, roughly 14% appearing once. The receptor set was obtained from a human donor in good health. Each CDR3 is given with its conserved first and last residue. A D gene is named only where the DNA matches it firmly. Not all rows give a size; the values are once, few, many and, for expanded clones, a class.

d_gene: NA; abundance: few; j_gene: TRBJ2-7; v_gene: TRBV12-3/TRBV12-4; CDR3aa: CASSPRSYEQYF; CDR3nt: TGTGCCAGCAGTCCACGCTCCTACGAGCAGTACTTC
d_gene: NA; abundance: large; j_gene: TRBJ2-2; v_gene: TRBV9; CDR3aa: CASSVGLTLFGTGELFF; CDR3nt: TGTGCCAGCAGCGTCGGTCTGACCCTATTCGGCACCGGGGAGCTGTTTTTT
d_gene: NA; abundance: few; j_gene: TRBJ2-1; v_gene: TRBV6-5; CDR3aa: CASTTGGGYNEQFF; CDR3nt: TGTGCCAGCACTACAGGGGGGGGCTACAATGAGCAGTTCTTC
d_gene: NA; abundance: NA; j_gene: TRBJ1-5; v_gene: TRBV20-1; CDR3aa: CSARQGFQPQHF; CDR3nt: TGCAGTGCTAGGCAAGGTTTTCAGCCCCAGCATTTT
d_gene: NA; abundance: NA; j_gene: TRBJ1-1; v_gene: TRBV3-1; CDR3aa: CASSQVPDRTVNTEAFF; CDR3nt: TGTGCCAGCAGCCAAGTGCCCGACAGGACCGTGAACACTGAAGCTTTCTTT
d_gene: NA; abundance: many; j_gene: TRBJ2-1; v_gene: TRBV5-8; CDR3aa: CASSQEKRTDYNEQFF; CDR3nt: TGTGCCAGCAGCCAAGAGAAGAGGACGGATTACAATGAGCAGTTCTTC
d_gene: TRBD2; abundance: NA; j_gene: TRBJ2-3; v_gene: TRBV27; CDR3aa: CASSFSAGASTDTQYF; CDR3nt: TGTGCCAGCAGTTTTTCCGCGGGAGCCAGCACAGATACGCAGTATTTT
d_gene: NA; abundance: NA; j_gene: TRBJ2-5; v_gene: TRBV6-5; CDR3aa: CASSRRQFQETQYF; CDR3nt: TGTGCCAGCAGCAGACGACAGTTCCAAGAGACCCAGTACTTC
d_gene: NA; abundance: many; j_gene: TRBJ2-7; v_gene: TRBV7-2; CDR3aa: CASSPGTFGNEQYF; CDR3nt: TGTGCCAGCAGCCCAGGTACCTTTGGGAACGAGCAGTACTTC
d_gene: NA; abundance: many; j_gene: TRBJ2-1; v_gene: TRBV12-3/TRBV12-4; CDR3aa: CASSLQGLEQFF; CDR3nt: TGTGCCAGCAGTCTACAGGGCCTCGAGCAGTTCTTC
d_gene: TRBD2; abundance: few; j_gene: TRBJ2-6; v_gene: TRBV29-1; CDR3aa: CSVDFGLAIDSGANVLTF; CDR3nt: TGCAGCGTTGACTTTGGACTAGCGATCGACTCTGGGGCCAACGTCCTGACTTTC
d_gene: TRBD1; abundance: many; j_gene: TRBJ1-2; v_gene: TRBV7-2; CDR3aa: CASSSGQALGWGGYTF; CDR3nt: TGTGCCAGCAGCTCGGGACAGGCCCTCGGCTGGGGTGGCTACACCTTC
d_gene: TRBD1; abundance: few; j_gene: TRBJ1-6; v_gene: TRBV9; CDR3aa: CASSVRGGENSPLHF; CDR3nt: TGTGCCAGCAGCGTCCGAGGGGGCGAAAATTCACCCCTCCACTTT
d_gene: NA; abundance: many; j_gene: TRBJ2-7; v_gene: TRBV11-2; CDR3aa: CASSVGSNYEQYF; CDR3nt: TGTGCCAGCAGCGTCGGGTCCAACTACGAGCAGTACTTC
d_gene: NA; abundance: many; j_gene: TRBJ1-2; v_gene: TRBV14; CDR3aa: CASSLLKSYGYTF; CDR3nt: TGTGCCAGCAGCCTCCTCAAGAGCTATGGCTACACCTTC
d_gene: NA; abundance: NA; j_gene: TRBJ1-5; v_gene: TRBV27; CDR3aa: CASSLSIGQPQHF; CDR3nt: TGTGCCAGCAGTTTATCGATAGGGCAGCCCCAGCATTTT
d_gene: NA; abundance: few; j_gene: TRBJ1-1; v_gene: TRBV19; CDR3aa: CASSIDLTENTEAFF; CDR3nt: TGTGCCAGTAGTATAGATCTGACAGAGAACACTGAAGCTTTCTTT
d_gene: TRBD2; abundance: NA; j_gene: TRBJ2-2; v_gene: TRBV2; CDR3aa: CASTQRGHLGGELFF; CDR3nt: TGTGCCAGCACCCAGCGGGGCCACTTGGGGGGGGAGCTGTTTTTT
d_gene: NA; abundance: NA; j_gene: TRBJ2-6; v_gene: TRBV19; CDR3aa: CASSKELGGSDGANVLTF; CDR3nt: TGTGCCAGTAGTAAGGAACTCGGAGGGTCGGATGGGGCCAACGTCCTGACTTTC
d_gene: TRBD1; abundance: few; j_gene: TRBJ2-7; v_gene: TRBV7-9; CDR3aa: CASSSYLPGQKSF; CDR3nt: TGTGCCAGCAGCTCTTATCTTCCGGGACAGAAATCGTTC
d_gene: TRBD2; abundance: many; j_gene: TRBJ2-1; v_gene: TRBV20-1; CDR3aa: CSARGLAGGAYNEQFF; CDR3nt: TGCAGTGCTAGAGGACTAGCGGGAGGGGCCTACAATGAGCAGTTCTTC
d_gene: TRBD1; abundance: NA; j_gene: TRBJ1-6; v_gene: TRBV6-5; CDR3aa: CASTEQGAAAPLHF; CDR3nt: TGTGCCAGCACCGAACAGGGGGCAGCGGCACCCCTCCACTTT
d_gene: NA; abundance: NA; j_gene: TRBJ2-6; v_gene: TRBV20-1; CDR3aa: CSAPTPGANVLTF; CDR3nt: TGCAGTGCTCCCACCCCCGGGGCCAACGTCCTGACTTTC
d_gene: TRBD1; abundance: NA; j_gene: TRBJ2-7; v_gene: TRBV10-3; CDR3aa: CAISLGQGAGEQYF; CDR3nt: TGTGCCATCAGCCTTGGACAGGGGGCTGGAGAGCAGTACTTC
d_gene: NA; abundance: few; j_gene: TRBJ2-7; v_gene: TRBV7-8; CDR3aa: CASSLAPGIHEQYF; CDR3nt: TGTGCCAGCAGCTTAGCGCCAGGGATCCACGAGCAGTACTTC
d_gene: NA; abundance: NA; j_gene: TRBJ1-1; v_gene: TRBV20-1; CDR3aa: CSARDWDRATEAFF; CDR3nt: TGCAGTGCTAGAGATTGGGACCGGGCCACTGAAGCTTTCTTT